The TCR beta chain under discussion was sequenced for a study of cytomegalovirus exposure and HLA in healthy donors. Overall study: Unique TCRs from HLA-typed donors, about 85 million of them, were held in an early data release.

About this clone itself: Its antigen is currently unknown.

The CDR3 runs to 14 residues. The germline V gene has CDR1 MGHRA and CDR2 YSYEKL. The V end lost 0 bases, the J end lost 4 bases, and 9 bases lay between the germline ends. Study-level findings and limits: The classifier, whose performance was assessed in both the original and validation cohorts, reportedly diagnosed cytomegalovirus status with high specificity and sensitivity. Earlier findings revealed that most TCR beta V segments proved productive either about 90% or about 30% of the time.

Use of 60 Vbeta and 13 Jbeta primers characterized the PCR. Sequenced by immunoSEQ multiplex PCR; TCRdb stores in-frame clones only, minus some. The sample lists about 180,000 clones, 65% to 80% occurring once. This clonotype was obtained from a woman in her twenties or thirties in good health and CMV-seropositive. Sequencing used PBMCs. This chain uses TRBV4-1 with TRBJ1-2; D is possibly TRBD1 (5 bases). As DNA, the CDR3 is TGCGCCAGCAGCCAAGATTCGGGGGGCTATGGCTACACCTTC. This gives the protein CASSQDSGGYGYTF.